This TCR beta chain is from a study of blood T cell repertoires in COVID-19. The wider study: The study drew acute and convalescent COVID-19 samples from the United States, Italy and Spain. Sources were T cells, B-cell-depleted T cells, or PBMCs; the material itself was cDNA or gDNA.

The V gene's germline CDR1 is SGDLS and CDR2 YYNGEE. With 6 bases clipped from V and 2 bases from J, the junction kept 13 bases outside the gene matches. There are 19 residues in the CDR3. As handled by the study authors: Estimates of nucleated cell counts were drawn from the amplification of reference gene primers. Method: immunoSEQ multiplex PCR; TCRdb's copy keeps in-frame clones and lacks some. V, J and clone size are taken as reported in that table, and D and trimming were inferred from the DNA itself. Of 150,000 or so clones detected, around nine tenths appear once; the ten largest clones hold about 2.5%.

Sequencing was performed on peripheral blood. The chain is built from TRBV9 and TRBJ2-1, with TRBD2 identical over 14 bases. This TCR derives from a human donor in a cohort sampled during active COVID-19. Written as DNA, the CDR3 is TGTGCCAGCACCAACCCGGGACTAGCGGGAGCAGGCCCCTACAATGAGCAGTTCTTC. Amino acids: CASTNPGLAGAGPYNEQFF.